This TCR beta chain was sequenced for a study of T cells in Graves' hyperthyroidism and ophthalmopathy. RNA transcripts yielded amplified TCR beta CDR3 regions. The HTBI primer set served for first-round RT-PCR of the TCR CDR3. TCRdb used MiXCR to reprocess the multiplex PCR reads, holding one entry per CDR3 protein. The sample carries fewer than 200,000 distinct CDR3 sequences, approximately 15% recorded once. Trimming left V 0 bases short and J 8 bases short, with 14 bases between. Looked up from germline, CDR1 is SGHNT and CDR2 is YYREEE (reference sequence). The CDR3 is 14 residues long. This clonotype was detected a few times.

The receptor's source is a woman between 50 and 59 years old with Graves' hyperthyroidism. The rearrangement uses TRBV5-4 and TRBJ1-2; D remains ambiguous. The sample was blood. The CDR3 loop reads CASSLDMGSGGYTF. CDR3 DNA: TGTGCCAGCAGCTTGGATATGGGGTCTGGCGGCTACACCTTC.